These 11 T cell receptor beta chains originate from one sample sequenced in a study of T cell changes during pregnancy in multiple sclerosis. The table came from immunoSEQ multiplex PCR; TCRdb's copy has only in-frame clones and leaves some out. This table holds around 40,000 clones, roughly nine tenths found once. Sequences were derived from CD4+ T cells from peripheral blood mononuclear cells, sampled before pregnancy. Every receptor here comes from a female donor with multiple sclerosis, enrolled in a pregnancy study.

The sample holds one count of this clone. This chain links TRBV30 with TRBJ1-2; D gene unclear. The CDR3 loop spans 13 amino acids. Germline lookup yields CDR1 GTSNPN and CDR2 SVGIG (reference sequence). Trimming removed 1 base from V and 4 bases from J, with 10 bases in between. CDR3 sequence: CAWSELRPYGYTF. As DNA, the CDR3 is TGTGCCTGGAGTGAGCTCCGTCCCTATGGCTACACCTTC.

The chain combines TRBV27 with TRBJ1-5; TRBD1 aligns across 8 bases. J was trimmed by 5 bases and V by 4 bases; bases with no gene match: 10. There are 16 residues in the CDR3. Looked up from germline, CDR1 is MNHEY and CDR2 is SMNVEV (reference sequence). CDR3 protein: CASSSRTGRTDQPQHF. CDR3 nucleotides: TGTGCCAGCAGTTCACGGACAGGGCGGACGGATCAGCCCCAGCATTTT.

The gene calls are TRBV29-1 and TRBJ1-5, with 10 nucleotides matching TRBD1. V was pared by 5 bases and J by 5 bases, with 3 bases of the junction left unmatched. The CDR3 is 13 amino acids. Germline V lookup: CDR1 SQVTM, CDR2 ANQGSEA. As DNA, the CDR3 is TGCAGCGTTAGACAGGGGGCGGATCAGCCCCAGCATTTT. Translated: CSVRQGADQPQHF.

This chain connects TRBV5-1 to TRBJ2-1; 9 positions agree with TRBD2. Trimming took 0 bases from V and 2 from J; bases not matched to a gene: 3. Looked up from germline, CDR1 is SGHRS and CDR2 is YFSETQ. This CDR3 is 16 amino acids long. This CDR3 reads CASSLVAGATYNEQFF. DNA of the CDR3: TGCGCCAGCAGCTTGGTAGCGGGGGCCACCTACAATGAGCAGTTCTTC.

The sample holds one count of this clone. V and J are TRBV11-2 and TRBJ2-1, with D possibly TRBD2 on 5 matching bases. The germline CDR1 and CDR2 sequences are SGHAT and FQNNGV. The germline V and J ends were trimmed by 2 bases and 7 bases, with 12 bases remaining between them. The CDR3 has 14 residues. CDR3 in DNA: TGTGCCAGCAGCTTACGGACTCATGGTAATGAGCAGTTCTTC. Protein sequence: CASSLRTHGNEQFF.

The genes are TRBV4-2 and TRBJ2-7; 8 bases are shared with TRBD1. Per the germline V gene, CDR1 is LGHNA and CDR2 is YNFKEQ. The CDR3 is 17 amino acids. J was trimmed by 5 bases and V by 0 bases; bases with no gene match: 12. CDR3 bases: TGTGCCAGCAGCCAAGAGCCCCCCGGGACAGGCAGCCACGAGCAGTACTTC. Its protein product is CASSQEPPGTGSHEQYF.

This chain uses TRBV7-2 with TRBJ1-2, with D perhaps TRBD1 (6 bases). The CDR3 sequence is 12 residues long. CDR1 is SGHTA, CDR2 FQGNSA, per germline. The V gene lost 4 bases and the J gene lost 8 bases, with 11 bases spanning the gap. In nucleotides, the CDR3 is TGTGCCAGCAGCTCAACAGGGACGGGCTACACCTTC. It codes for CASSSTGTGYTF.

This clone was found once. The chain uses TRBV6-5 and TRBJ1-2, with 8 bases that match TRBD1. The CDR3 has 14 amino acids. The germline CDR1 and CDR2 sequences are MNHEY and SVGAGI. V shed 8 bases, J shed 3 bases, and the junction held 8 bases outside the gene matches. The CDR3 spells CASGGGQGYYGYTF. The CDR3 DNA reads TGTGCCAGCGGGGGTGGACAGGGCTACTATGGCTACACCTTC.

The chain uses TRBV13 and TRBJ2-2; the D gene is possibly TRBD2 (6 bases). V was clipped by 2 bases and J by 6 bases, with 13 bases between them. The CDR3 loop spans 15 amino acids. The germline V gene has CDR1 PRHDT and CDR2 FYEKMQ (reference sequence). CDR3 DNA: TGTGCCAGCAGCTTATATCCGCGGGGCTCCGGGGAGCTGTTTTTT. It specifies CASSLYPRGSGELFF. Together with reference TRBV13 and TRBJ2-2, the CDR3 gives the full variable domain: AAGVIQSPRHLIKEKRETATLKCYPIPRHDTVYWYQQGPGQDPQFLISFYEKMQSDKGSIPDRFSAQQFSDYHSELNMSSLELGDSALYFCASSLYPRGSGELFFGEGSRLTVL.

V is TRBV7-2 and J is TRBJ1-1; D is perhaps TRBD1 (5 bases). V lost 1 base and J 10 bases, leaving 10 bases between the germline ends. This CDR3 spans 12 amino acids. Looked up from germline, CDR1 is SGHTA and CDR2 is FQGNSA. The CDR3 bases are TGTGCCAGCAGCTTAGTTGGGGCGGTAGCTTTCTTT. It is translated as CASSLVGAVAFF.

The V call is TRBV2, the J call TRBJ2-1; 9 bases match TRBD1. Germline CDR1 SNHLY, CDR2 FYNNEI. V was pared by 5 bases and J by 7 bases, with 9 bases of the junction left unmatched. The CDR3 is made up of 15 amino acids. The CDR3 reads CASSYRGLGVNEQFF. CDR3 DNA: TGTGCCAGCAGTTACAGGGGGCTGGGGGTAAATGAGCAGTTCTTC. The variable domain in full, completed from reference TRBV2 and TRBJ2-1, reads EPEVTQTPSHQVTQMGQEVILRCVPISNHLYFYWYRQILGQKVEFLVSFYNNEISEKSEIFDDQFSVERPDGSNFTLKIRSTKLEDSAMYFCASSYRGLGVNEQFFGPGTRLTVL.